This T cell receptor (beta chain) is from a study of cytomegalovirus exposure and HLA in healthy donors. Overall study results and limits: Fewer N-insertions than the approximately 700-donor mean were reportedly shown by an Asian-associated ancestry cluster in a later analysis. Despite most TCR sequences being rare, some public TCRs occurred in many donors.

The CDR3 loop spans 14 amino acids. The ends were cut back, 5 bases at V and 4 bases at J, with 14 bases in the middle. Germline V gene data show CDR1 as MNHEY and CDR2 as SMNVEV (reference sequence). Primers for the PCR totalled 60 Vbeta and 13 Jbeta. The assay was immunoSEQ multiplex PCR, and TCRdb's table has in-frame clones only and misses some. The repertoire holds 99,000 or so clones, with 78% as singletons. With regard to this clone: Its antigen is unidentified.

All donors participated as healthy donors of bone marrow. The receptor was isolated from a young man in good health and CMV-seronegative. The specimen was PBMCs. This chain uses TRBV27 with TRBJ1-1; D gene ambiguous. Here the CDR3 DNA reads TGTGCCAGCAGTCCGGGGAGCAGTTCCACTGAAGCTTTCTTT. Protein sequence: CASSPGSSSTEAFF.